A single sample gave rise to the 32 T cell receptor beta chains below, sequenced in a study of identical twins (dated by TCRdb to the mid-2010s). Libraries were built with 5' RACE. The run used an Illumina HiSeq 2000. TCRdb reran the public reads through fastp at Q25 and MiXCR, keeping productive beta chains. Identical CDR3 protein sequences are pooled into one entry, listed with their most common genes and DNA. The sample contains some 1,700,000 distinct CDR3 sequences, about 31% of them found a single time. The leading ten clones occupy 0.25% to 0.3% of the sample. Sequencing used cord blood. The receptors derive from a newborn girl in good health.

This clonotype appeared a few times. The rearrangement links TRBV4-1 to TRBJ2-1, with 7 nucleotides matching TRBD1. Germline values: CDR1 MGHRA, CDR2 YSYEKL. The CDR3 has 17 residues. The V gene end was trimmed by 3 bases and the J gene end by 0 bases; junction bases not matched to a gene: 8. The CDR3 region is CASSHGPDRISYNEQFF. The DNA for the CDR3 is TGCGCCAGCAGCCATGGCCCGGACAGGATCTCCTACAATGAGCAGTTCTTC.

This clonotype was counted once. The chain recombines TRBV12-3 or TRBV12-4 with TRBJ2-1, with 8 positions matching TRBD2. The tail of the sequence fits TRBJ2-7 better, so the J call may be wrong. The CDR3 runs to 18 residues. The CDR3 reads CASSLAFRTSGIYNEQYF. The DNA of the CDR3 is TGTGCCAGCAGTTTAGCGTTCCGAACTAGCGGAATCTACAATGAGCAGTACTTC.

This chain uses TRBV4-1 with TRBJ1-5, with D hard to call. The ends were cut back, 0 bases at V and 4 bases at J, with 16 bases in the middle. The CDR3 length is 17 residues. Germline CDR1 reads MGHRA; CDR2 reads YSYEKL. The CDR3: CASSQDSGPYLNQPQHF. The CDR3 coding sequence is TGCGCCAGCAGCCAAGATAGTGGCCCATACCTAAATCAGCCCCAGCATTTT.

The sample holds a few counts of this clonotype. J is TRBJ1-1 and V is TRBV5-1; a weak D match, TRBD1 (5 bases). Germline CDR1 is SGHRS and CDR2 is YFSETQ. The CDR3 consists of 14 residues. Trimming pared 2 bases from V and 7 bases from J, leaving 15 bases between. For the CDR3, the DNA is TGCGCCAGCAGCTTTAAAGACAGAACCCATGAAGCTTTCTTT. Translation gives CASSFKDRTHEAFF.

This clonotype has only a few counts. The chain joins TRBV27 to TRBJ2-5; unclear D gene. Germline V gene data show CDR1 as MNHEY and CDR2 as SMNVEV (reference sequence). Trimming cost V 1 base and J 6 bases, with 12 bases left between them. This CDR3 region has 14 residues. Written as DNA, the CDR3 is TGTGCCAGCAGTTTATTTGGCCGTGAAAAGACCCAGTACTTC. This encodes CASSLFGREKTQYF.

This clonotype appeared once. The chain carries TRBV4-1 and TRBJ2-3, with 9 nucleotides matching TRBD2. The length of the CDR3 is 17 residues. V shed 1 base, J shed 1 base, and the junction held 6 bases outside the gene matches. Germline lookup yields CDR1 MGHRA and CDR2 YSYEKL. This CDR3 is CASSQAELAGGTDTQYF. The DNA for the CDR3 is TGCGCCAGCAGCCAAGCGGAATTAGCGGGAGGCACAGATACGCAGTATTTT.

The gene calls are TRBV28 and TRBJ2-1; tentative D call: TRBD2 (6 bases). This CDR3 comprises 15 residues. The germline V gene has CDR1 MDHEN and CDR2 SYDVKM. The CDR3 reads CASRASGESNNEQFF. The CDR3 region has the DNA TGTGCAAGTAGGGCTTCGGGAGAGTCCAACAATGAGCAGTTCTTC.

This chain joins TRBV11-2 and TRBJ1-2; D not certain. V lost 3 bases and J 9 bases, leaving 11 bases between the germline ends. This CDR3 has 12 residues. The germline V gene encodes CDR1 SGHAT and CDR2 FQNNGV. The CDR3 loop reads CASSFRRQSYTF. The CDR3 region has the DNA TGTGCCAGCAGCTTCAGGCGACAAAGCTACACCTTC.

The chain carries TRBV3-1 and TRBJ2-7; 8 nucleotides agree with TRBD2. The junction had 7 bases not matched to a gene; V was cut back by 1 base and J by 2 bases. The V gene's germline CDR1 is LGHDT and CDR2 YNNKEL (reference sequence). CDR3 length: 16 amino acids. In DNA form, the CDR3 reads TGTGCCAGCAGCCAAGGGACTAGCTGGATAACCTACGAGCAGTACTTC. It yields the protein CASSQGTSWITYEQYF.

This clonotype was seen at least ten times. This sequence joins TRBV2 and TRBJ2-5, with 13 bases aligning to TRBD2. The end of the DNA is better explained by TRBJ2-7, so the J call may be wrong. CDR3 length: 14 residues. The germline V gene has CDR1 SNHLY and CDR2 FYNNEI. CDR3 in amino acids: CASSRTSGRNEQYF. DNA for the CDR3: TGTGCCAGCAGCCGGACTAGCGGGAGAAACGAGCAGTACTTC.

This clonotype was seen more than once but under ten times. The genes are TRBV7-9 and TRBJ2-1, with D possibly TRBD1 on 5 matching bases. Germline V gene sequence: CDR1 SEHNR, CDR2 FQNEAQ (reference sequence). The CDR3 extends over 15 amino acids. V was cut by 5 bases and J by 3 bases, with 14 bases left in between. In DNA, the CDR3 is TGTGCCAGCAGCGTGAGACAGCGAGTCTACAATGAGCAGTTCTTC. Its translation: CASSVRQRVYNEQFF.

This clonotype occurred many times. The CDR3 spells CASSLLNGMGEHHGETQYF. The CDR3 nucleotides are TGTGCCAGCAGCTTATTGAATGGCATGGGCGAACACCATGGGGAGACCCAGTACTTC. The V call is TRBV7-9, the J call TRBJ2-5, with unresolved D. The ends were cut back, 2 bases at V and 5 bases at J, with 27 bases in the middle. In germline, CDR1 is SEHNR, CDR2 FQNEAQ (reference sequence). The CDR3 is 19 amino acids.

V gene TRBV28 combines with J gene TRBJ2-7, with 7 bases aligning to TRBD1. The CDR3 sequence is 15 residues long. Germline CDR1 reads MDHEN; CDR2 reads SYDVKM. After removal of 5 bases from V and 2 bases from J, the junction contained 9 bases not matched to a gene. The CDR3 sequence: CASSLHRGWTYEQYF. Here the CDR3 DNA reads TGTGCCAGCAGTCTCCACAGGGGTTGGACCTACGAGCAGTACTTC.

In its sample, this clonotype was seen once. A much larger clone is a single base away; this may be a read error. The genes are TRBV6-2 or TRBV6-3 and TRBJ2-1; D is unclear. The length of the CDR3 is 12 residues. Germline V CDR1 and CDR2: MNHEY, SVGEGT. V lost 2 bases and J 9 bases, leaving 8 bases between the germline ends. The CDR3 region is CASSYRHSEQFF. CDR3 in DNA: TGTGCCAGCAGTTACCGTCATAGTGAGCAGTTCTTC.

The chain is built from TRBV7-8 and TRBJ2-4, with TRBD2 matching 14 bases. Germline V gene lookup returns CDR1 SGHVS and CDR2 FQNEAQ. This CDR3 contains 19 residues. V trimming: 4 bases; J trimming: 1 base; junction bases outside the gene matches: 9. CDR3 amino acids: CASSSGTSGRELAKNIQYF. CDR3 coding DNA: TGTGCCAGCAGCTCTGGGACTAGCGGGAGAGAATTGGCCAAAAACATTCAGTACTTC.

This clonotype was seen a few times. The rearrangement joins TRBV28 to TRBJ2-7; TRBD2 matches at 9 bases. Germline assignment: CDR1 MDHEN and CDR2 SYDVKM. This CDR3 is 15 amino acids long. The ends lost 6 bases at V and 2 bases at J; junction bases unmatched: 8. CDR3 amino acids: CASRQTSGLAYEQYF. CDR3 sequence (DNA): TGTGCCAGCAGACAGACTAGCGGCCTTGCCTACGAGCAGTACTTC.

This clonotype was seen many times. The CDR3, as DNA: TGCAGTGCTCAGACTGGGAGTAATGAAAAACTGTTTTTT. Protein sequence: CSAQTGSNEKLFF. This chain joins TRBV20-1 and TRBJ1-4; D gene ambiguous. This CDR3 contains 13 residues. Trimming left V 5 bases short and J 4 bases short, with 11 bases between. In germline, CDR1 is DFQATT, CDR2 SNEGSKA (reference sequence).

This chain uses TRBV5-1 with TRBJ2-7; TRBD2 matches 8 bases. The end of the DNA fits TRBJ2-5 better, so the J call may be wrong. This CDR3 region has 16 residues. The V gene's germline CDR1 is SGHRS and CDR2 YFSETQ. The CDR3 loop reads CASSLGTSGDKETQYF. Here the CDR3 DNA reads TGCGCCAGCAGCTTGGGTACTAGCGGTGATAAAGAGACCCAGTACTTC.

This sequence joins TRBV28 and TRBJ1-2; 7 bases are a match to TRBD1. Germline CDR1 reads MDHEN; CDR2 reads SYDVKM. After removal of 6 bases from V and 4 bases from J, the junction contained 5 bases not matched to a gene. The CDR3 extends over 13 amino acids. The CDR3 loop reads CASRAGGAYGYTF. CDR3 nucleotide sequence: TGTGCCAGCAGGGCAGGGGGTGCCTATGGCTACACCTTC.

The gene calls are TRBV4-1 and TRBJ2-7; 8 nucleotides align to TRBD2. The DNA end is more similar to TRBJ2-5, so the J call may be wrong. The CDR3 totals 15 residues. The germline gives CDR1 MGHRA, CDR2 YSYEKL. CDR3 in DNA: TGCGCCAGCAGCCCGCTTGGACTAGCAGAAAAGACCCAGTACTTC. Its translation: CASSPLGLAEKTQYF.

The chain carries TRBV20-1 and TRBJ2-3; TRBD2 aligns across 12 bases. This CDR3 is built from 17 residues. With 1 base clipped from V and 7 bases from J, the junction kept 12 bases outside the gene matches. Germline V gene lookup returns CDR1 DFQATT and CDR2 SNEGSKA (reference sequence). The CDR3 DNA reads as TGCAGTGCTAGAGGAACACTTACTAGCGGGGGGTTTAATACGCAGTATTTT. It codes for CSARGTLTSGGFNTQYF.

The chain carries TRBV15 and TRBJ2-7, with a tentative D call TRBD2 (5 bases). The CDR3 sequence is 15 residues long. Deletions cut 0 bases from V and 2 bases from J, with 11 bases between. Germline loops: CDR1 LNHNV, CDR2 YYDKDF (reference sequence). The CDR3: CATSRDAGLAYEQYF. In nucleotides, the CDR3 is TGTGCCACCAGCAGAGATGCAGGACTTGCCTACGAGCAGTACTTC.

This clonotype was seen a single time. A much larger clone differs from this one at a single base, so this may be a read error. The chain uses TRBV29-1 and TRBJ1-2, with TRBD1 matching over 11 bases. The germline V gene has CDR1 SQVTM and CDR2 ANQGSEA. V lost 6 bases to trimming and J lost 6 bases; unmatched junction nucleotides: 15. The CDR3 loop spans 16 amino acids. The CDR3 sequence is CSVILQRGQGGHGYTF. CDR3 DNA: TGCAGCGTGATACTACAACGGGGACAGGGGGGCCATGGCTACACCTTC.

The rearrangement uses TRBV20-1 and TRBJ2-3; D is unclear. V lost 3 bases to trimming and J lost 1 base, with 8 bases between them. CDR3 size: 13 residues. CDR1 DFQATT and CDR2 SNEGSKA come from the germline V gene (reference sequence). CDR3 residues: CSASVAGTDTQYF. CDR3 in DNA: TGCAGTGCTAGCGTGGCGGGCACAGATACGCAGTATTTT.

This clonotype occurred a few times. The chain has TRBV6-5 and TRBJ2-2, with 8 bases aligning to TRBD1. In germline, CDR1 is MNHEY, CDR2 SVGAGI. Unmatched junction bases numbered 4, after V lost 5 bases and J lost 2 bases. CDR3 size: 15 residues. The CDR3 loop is CASSPDRGNTGELFF. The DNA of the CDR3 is TGTGCCAGCAGTCCCGACAGGGGTAACACCGGGGAGCTGTTTTTT.

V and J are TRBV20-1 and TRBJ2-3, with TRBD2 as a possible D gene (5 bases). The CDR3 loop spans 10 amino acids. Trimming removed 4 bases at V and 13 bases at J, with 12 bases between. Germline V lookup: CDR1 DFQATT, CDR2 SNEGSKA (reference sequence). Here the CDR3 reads CSANFVGEYF. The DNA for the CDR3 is TGCAGTGCTAACTTTGTCGGGGAGTATTTT.

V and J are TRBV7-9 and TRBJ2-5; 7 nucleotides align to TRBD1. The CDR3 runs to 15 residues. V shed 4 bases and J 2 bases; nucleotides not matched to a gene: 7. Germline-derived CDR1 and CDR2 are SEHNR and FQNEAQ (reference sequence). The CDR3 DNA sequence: TGTGCCAGCAGCTCCAAGACAGGGCGACAAGAGACCCAGTACTTC. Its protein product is CASSSKTGRQETQYF.

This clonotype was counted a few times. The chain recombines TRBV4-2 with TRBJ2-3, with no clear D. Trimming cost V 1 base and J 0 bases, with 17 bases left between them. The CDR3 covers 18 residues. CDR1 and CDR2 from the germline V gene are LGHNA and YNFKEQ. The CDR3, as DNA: TGTGCCAGCAGCCAAGTCGGGTGCTCCGGCACTAGCACAGATACGCAGTATTTT. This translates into CASSQVGCSGTSTDTQYF.

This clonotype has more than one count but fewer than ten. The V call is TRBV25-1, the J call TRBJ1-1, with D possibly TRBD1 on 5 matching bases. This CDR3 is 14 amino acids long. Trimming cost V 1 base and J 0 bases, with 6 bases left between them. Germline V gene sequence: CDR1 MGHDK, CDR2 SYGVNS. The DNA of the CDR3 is TGTGCCAGCAGTGAATTAGGGGTGAACACTGAAGCTTTCTTT. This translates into CASSELGVNTEAFF.

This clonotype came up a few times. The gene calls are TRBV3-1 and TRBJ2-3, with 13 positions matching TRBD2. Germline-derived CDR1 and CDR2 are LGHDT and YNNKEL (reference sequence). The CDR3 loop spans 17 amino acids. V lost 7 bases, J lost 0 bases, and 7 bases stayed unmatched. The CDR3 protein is CASTKGTSGKSTDTQYF. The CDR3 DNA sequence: TGTGCCAGCACGAAGGGGACTAGCGGGAAGAGCACAGATACGCAGTATTTT.

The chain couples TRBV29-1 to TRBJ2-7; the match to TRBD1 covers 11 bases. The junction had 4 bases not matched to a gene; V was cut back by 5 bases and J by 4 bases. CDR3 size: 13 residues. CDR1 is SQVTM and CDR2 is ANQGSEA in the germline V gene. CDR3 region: CSVSGQGVYEQYF. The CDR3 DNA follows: TGCAGCGTTTCGGGACAGGGGGTATACGAGCAGTACTTC.

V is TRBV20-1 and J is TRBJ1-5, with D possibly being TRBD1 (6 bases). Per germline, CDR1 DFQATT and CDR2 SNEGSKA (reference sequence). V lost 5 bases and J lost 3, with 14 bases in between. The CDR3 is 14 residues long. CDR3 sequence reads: CSARRGADNQPQHF. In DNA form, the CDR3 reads TGCAGTGCTCGGCGGGGGGCGGACAATCAGCCCCAGCATTTT.